This passage covers 32 T cell receptor beta chains from one sample sequenced in a study of cytomegalovirus exposure and HLA in healthy donors. PCR involved 60 Vbeta and 13 Jbeta primers. TCRdb's copy holds only in-frame clones and misses some; the assay was immunoSEQ multiplex PCR. In the table there are 65,000 to 85,000 clones, roughly 83% of which are singletons. The material sequenced was PBMCs. Receptors originate from a woman aged 45-65 years in good health and CMV-seronegative.

The chain is built from TRBV27 and TRBJ2-7, with 7 nucleotides matching TRBD1. The V gene end was trimmed by 0 bases and the J gene end by 1 base; junction bases not matched to a gene: 6. The germline V gene encodes CDR1 MNHEY and CDR2 SMNVEV (reference sequence). The CDR3 extends over 16 amino acids. The CDR3 region has the DNA TGTGCCAGCAGTTTATCGAGACAGGGAAGGTCCTACGAGCAGTACTTC. Translation gives CASSLSRQGRSYEQYF.

This clone was seen more than once but under ten times. J is TRBJ2-7 and V is TRBV29-1; possibly TRBD1 for D (5 bases). The CDR3 runs 15 residues. The ends were cut back, 5 bases at V and 2 bases at J, with 19 bases in the middle. In germline, CDR1 is SQVTM, CDR2 ANQGSEA. The CDR3 loop is CSVSDSGGIAYEQYF. CDR3 bases: TGCAGCGTTTCCGACAGTGGTGGGATCGCCTACGAGCAGTACTTC.

This clone has more than one count but fewer than ten. J is TRBJ2-7 and V is TRBV7-2; the D gene is possibly TRBD2 (6 bases). Germline V lookup: CDR1 SGHTA, CDR2 FQGNSA. V lost 3 bases, J lost 2 bases, and 8 bases lay in between. The CDR3 loop spans 13 amino acids. CDR3 nucleotides: TGTGCCAGCAGCTTCGGGGGAACCTACGAGCAGTACTTC. Residues: CASSFGGTYEQYF.

The CDR3 nucleotides are TGTGCCAGCAGTGAAATCCGGGGGGGCGGGGAGACCCAGTACTTC. This sequence encodes CASSEIRGGGETQYF. The chain recombines TRBV2 with TRBJ2-5; 8 bases fit TRBD2. V lost 2 bases and J lost 5; bases outside the gene matches: 7. The CDR3 loop spans 15 amino acids. Germline V gene lookup returns CDR1 SNHLY and CDR2 FYNNEI.

The chain employs TRBV27 and TRBJ1-1, with TRBD1 matching over 7 bases. This CDR3 spans 13 amino acids. V dropped 3 bases and J dropped 5; count of bases not matched to a gene: 3. CDR1 is MNHEY, CDR2 SMNVEV, per germline (reference sequence). CDR3 nucleotide sequence: TGTGCCAGCAGTTTTTCAGGGGGAACTGAAGCTTTCTTT. Translation gives CASSFSGGTEAFF.

This clone showed up just once. This chain links TRBV5-1 with TRBJ2-7, with D maybe TRBD2 (7 bases). CDR1 is SGHRS, CDR2 YFSETQ, per germline. V was clipped by 1 base and J by 6 bases, with 17 bases between them. This CDR3 comprises 15 residues. CDR3 amino acids: CASSLPGGLTPEQYF. The CDR3 bases are TGCGCCAGCAGCTTGCCGGGGGGCTTGACGCCCGAGCAGTACTTC.

The rearrangement links TRBV5-1 to TRBJ2-7; TRBD2 matches at 7 bases. Germline V gives CDR1 SGHRS, CDR2 YFSETQ. After removal of 2 bases from V and 2 bases from J, the junction contained 4 bases not matched to a gene. The CDR3 length is 14 residues. The CDR3 nucleotides are TGCGCCAGCAGCTTAAGCGGGACCCCCTACGAGCAGTACTTC. It yields the protein CASSLSGTPYEQYF.

The chain uses TRBV27 and TRBJ2-2; 7 positions agree with TRBD1. The CDR3 totals 18 residues. The ends lost 4 bases at V and 3 bases at J; junction bases unmatched: 14. Germline CDR1 MNHEY, CDR2 SMNVEV (reference sequence). This CDR3 reads CASSSPFGQVVDTGELFF. The CDR3 nucleotides are TGTGCCAGCAGTTCACCGTTCGGACAGGTGGTGGACACCGGGGAGCTGTTTTTT.

The chain combines TRBV30 with TRBJ2-2; 7 nucleotides agree with TRBD1. The V gene's germline CDR1 is GTSNPN and CDR2 SVGIG (reference sequence). V dropped 4 bases and J dropped 3; count of bases not matched to a gene: 8. The CDR3 length is 15 residues. CDR3 sequence: CAWTIPGQHTGELFF. In DNA form, the CDR3 reads TGTGCCTGGACAATCCCGGGACAGCACACCGGGGAGCTGTTTTTT. Full variable domain (rest looked up from reference TRBV30 and TRBJ2-2): SQTIHQWPATLVQPVGSPLSLECTVEGTSNPNLYWYRQAAGRGLQLLFYSVGIGQISSEVPQNLSASRPQDRQFILSSKKLLLSDSGFYLCAWTIPGQHTGELFFGEGSRLTVL.

The chain employs TRBV4-1 and TRBJ1-1; D may be TRBD1 (5 bases). Germline loops: CDR1 MGHRA, CDR2 YSYEKL. The CDR3 is 15 amino acids. Trimming removed 0 bases at V and 5 bases at J, with 13 bases between. As DNA, the CDR3 is TGCGCCAGCAGCCAAGATAAAACGGAGGGGACTGAAGCTTTCTTT. This translates into CASSQDKTEGTEAFF.

The chain carries TRBV7-8 and TRBJ2-7; the D gene is possibly TRBD1 (6 bases). The CDR3 is 13 amino acids. Germline-derived CDR1 and CDR2 are SGHVS and FQNEAQ. Trimming cost V 5 bases and J 2 bases, with 10 bases left between them. The DNA for the CDR3 is TGTGCCAGCAGCGTTGGACAGACCTACGAGCAGTACTTC. Protein sequence: CASSVGQTYEQYF.

The genes are TRBV6-5 and TRBJ2-7, with 12 nucleotides matching TRBD2. Germline CDR1 reads MNHEY; CDR2 reads SVGAGI. This CDR3 is built from 13 residues. V lost 6 bases and J lost 5; bases outside the gene matches: 2. The CDR3 reads CASRTSGSNEQYF. CDR3 in DNA: TGTGCCAGCAGGACTAGCGGGAGTAACGAGCAGTACTTC.

The chain couples TRBV30 to TRBJ1-4; D may be TRBD1 (6 bases). The CDR3 is 13 residues long. Germline lookup yields CDR1 GTSNPN and CDR2 SVGIG (reference sequence). In DNA form, the CDR3 reads TGTGCTTTGCAACAGGGAACTAATGAAAAACTGTTTTTT. Encoded protein: CALQQGTNEKLFF.

The V and J genes are TRBV6-6 and TRBJ1-2; 9 bases align to TRBD1. CDR1 and CDR2 (germline): MNHNY, SVGAGI (reference sequence). This CDR3 spans 12 amino acids. V lost 7 bases and J lost 8; bases outside the gene matches: 5. CDR3 region: CASMGQGGGYTF. CDR3 in DNA: TGTGCCAGCATGGGACAGGGCGGAGGCTACACCTTC.

As to this clone: Other DNA sequences in the sample encode the same CDR3. The chain combines TRBV6-5 with TRBJ2-7; 7 nucleotides match TRBD1. The J segment lost 0 bases and the V segment lost 0 bases, leaving 2 bases of the junction unmatched. The germline gives CDR1 MNHEY, CDR2 SVGAGI. The CDR3 contains 15 residues. As DNA, the CDR3 is TGTGCCAGCAGTTACTCCGGGACAGCCTCCTACGAGCAGTACTTC. It is translated as CASSYSGTASYEQYF.

The V and J genes are TRBV29-1 and TRBJ2-2; 8 nucleotides agree with TRBD2. The CDR3 sequence is 15 residues long. V dropped 5 bases and J dropped 4; count of bases not matched to a gene: 9. The germline V gene encodes CDR1 SQVTM and CDR2 ANQGSEA. The CDR3 DNA reads as TGCAGCGTTAGCGGGGGAAGGTTGGGCACCGGGGAGCTGTTTTTT. Translating it yields CSVSGGRLGTGELFF.

V and J are TRBV7-9 and TRBJ1-2; TRBD1 matches at 10 bases. CDR3 length: 14 amino acids. CDR1 and CDR2 (germline): SEHNR, FQNEAQ (reference sequence). With V trimmed by 4 bases and J by 7 bases, 6 bases remained unmatched. CDR3 in DNA: TGTGCCAGCAGCTCCTCGAGGGACAGGGGTGGCTACACCTTC. Translated: CASSSSRDRGGYTF. The entire variable domain, with the rest obtained from reference TRBV7-9 and TRBJ1-2, is as follows: DTGVSQNPRHKITKRGQNVTFRCDPISEHNRLYWYRQTLGQGPEFLTYFQNEAQLEKSRLLSDRFSAERPKGSFSTLEIQRTEQGDSAMYLCASSSSRDRGGYTFGSGTRLTVV.

The chain recombines TRBV29-1 with TRBJ2-1; the match to TRBD2 covers 9 bases. This CDR3 is 14 amino acids long. CDR1 and CDR2 (germline): SQVTM, ANQGSEA. V was pared by 6 bases and J by 8 bases, with 11 bases of the junction left unmatched. This CDR3 reads CSVVQREVGYEQFF. In nucleotides, the CDR3 is TGCAGCGTCGTTCAGCGGGAGGTCGGGTATGAGCAGTTCTTC.

The genes are TRBV19 and TRBJ2-3, with D unclear. The CDR3 has 16 residues. Trimming left V 1 base short and J 5 bases short, with 16 bases between. Germline CDR1 and CDR2: LNHDA and SQIVND (reference sequence). The CDR3 is CASSIAGSTKGDTQYF. CDR3 nucleotide sequence: TGTGCCAGTAGTATAGCCGGCTCAACTAAAGGAGATACGCAGTATTTT.

V is TRBV6-5 and J is TRBJ1-5; the match to TRBD1 covers 10 bases. This CDR3 spans 15 amino acids. The junction had 4 bases not matched to a gene; V was cut back by 6 bases and J by 2 bases. CDR1 and CDR2 (germline): MNHEY, SVGAGI. The CDR3: CASRTGTGGNQPQHF. In nucleotides, the CDR3 is TGTGCCAGCAGAACCGGGACAGGGGGCAATCAGCCCCAGCATTTT.

The chain has TRBV14 and TRBJ1-1; 7 bases are shared with TRBD1. Germline V CDR1 and CDR2: SGHDN, FVKESK. J lost 3 bases, V lost 4 bases, and 8 bases had no gene match. The CDR3 totals 15 residues. Here the CDR3 reads CASSLEGARYTEAFF. DNA of the CDR3: TGTGCCAGCAGCCTAGAGGGGGCTCGGTACACTGAAGCTTTCTTT.

This sequence joins TRBV4-1 and TRBJ2-7; D uncertain. Germline assignment: CDR1 MGHRA and CDR2 YSYEKL. This CDR3 has 15 residues. V was trimmed by 1 base and J by 1 base, leaving 11 bases between them. This CDR3 reads CASSQVQSSSYEQYF. The DNA for the CDR3 is TGCGCCAGCAGCCAAGTACAGAGCAGTTCCTACGAGCAGTACTTC.

The V and J genes are TRBV19 and TRBJ2-5, with TRBD1 identical over 7 bases. CDR1 and CDR2 from the germline V gene are LNHDA and SQIVND (reference sequence). After removal of 5 bases from V and 3 bases from J, the junction contained 3 bases not matched to a gene. The CDR3 is 13 residues long. This CDR3 reads CASSPGTEETQYF. The CDR3 nucleotides are TGTGCCAGTAGTCCCGGGACAGAAGAGACCCAGTACTTC.

The chain employs TRBV11-2 and TRBJ2-5; TRBD1 agrees at 9 bases. V lost 4 bases to trimming and J lost 4 bases; unmatched junction nucleotides: 10. Germline lookup yields CDR1 SGHAT and CDR2 FQNNGV. This CDR3 region has 16 residues. CDR3 nucleotides: TGTGCCAGCAGCTCAGGCCGGGACAGGGTACGAGAGACCCAGTACTTC. It encodes CASSSGRDRVRETQYF. The full variable domain, completed using reference TRBV11-2 and TRBJ2-5, is EAGVAQSPRYKIIEKRQSVAFWCNPISGHATLYWYQQILGQGPKLLIQFQNNGVVDDSQLPKDRFSAERLKGVDSTLKIQPAKLEDSAVYLCASSSGRDRVRETQYFGPGTRLLVL.

The CDR3 DNA reads TGCACCAGCAGCCTAAGGGACAGCTCCTACGAGCAGTACGTC. Encoded protein: CTSSLRDSSYEQYV. The V gene is TRBV1, the J gene TRBJ2-7; the table's D call TRBD1 went unverified against the DNA. TRBV1 counts as a pseudogene. The CDR3 is made up of 14 amino acids.

The rearrangement links TRBV27 to TRBJ2-7; D remains ambiguous. This CDR3 is 13 amino acids long. The V end lost 6 bases, the J end lost 1 base, and 10 bases lay between the germline ends. Per germline, CDR1 MNHEY and CDR2 SMNVEV (reference sequence). The CDR3 reads CASSLFSSYEQYF. The CDR3 DNA follows: TGTGCCAGCAGCCTGTTTAGTTCCTACGAGCAGTACTTC.

The rearrangement links TRBV5-6 to TRBJ1-1; D is perhaps TRBD1 (6 bases). V was pared by 2 bases and J by 7 bases, with 9 bases between. The CDR3 is 12 amino acids. CDR1 SGHDT and CDR2 YYEEEE come from the germline V gene. CDR3 residues: CASSLRQVEAFF. In DNA form, the CDR3 reads TGTGCCAGCAGCTTACGACAGGTTGAAGCTTTCTTT.

J is TRBJ2-1 and V is TRBV7-8, with 9 bases matching TRBD1. Germline V gene data show CDR1 as SGHVS and CDR2 as FQNEAQ. V was pared by 3 bases and J by 2 bases, with 2 bases of the junction left unmatched. The CDR3 is 15 amino acids. The CDR3 here is CASSFTGGAYNEQFF. The CDR3 coding sequence is TGTGCCAGCAGCTTTACAGGGGGCGCCTACAATGAGCAGTTCTTC.

This chain joins TRBV6-1 and TRBJ1-6; D is unresolved. The germline CDR1 and CDR2 sequences are MNHNS and SASEGT. CDR3 length: 12 amino acids. V was clipped by 9 bases and J by 7 bases, with 10 bases between them. The CDR3 nucleotides are TGTGCCAGTACCGCCCTAAATTCACCCCTCCACTTT. Residues: CASTALNSPLHF.

The J gene is TRBJ2-7, the V gene TRBV6-1, with a tentative D call TRBD2 (6 bases). V gave up 3 bases and J gave up 6 bases, with 12 bases separating them. Germline-derived CDR1 and CDR2 are MNHNS and SASEGT. This CDR3 comprises 13 residues. The CDR3 reads CASSESLASEQYF. The CDR3, as DNA: TGTGCCAGCAGTGAGTCACTAGCCAGCGAGCAGTACTTC.

The V call is TRBV5-1, the J call TRBJ2-1, with a possible D match to TRBD1 (6 bases). Germline V lookup: CDR1 SGHRS, CDR2 YFSETQ. V was trimmed by 2 bases and J by 6 bases, leaving 12 bases between them. The CDR3 has 14 residues. For the CDR3, the DNA is TGCGCCAGCAGCTTCCAGGACAGCTTCAATGAGCAGTTCTTC. Its protein product is CASSFQDSFNEQFF.

The V call is TRBV5-1, the J call TRBJ1-4, with 7 bases aligning to TRBD1. V lost 3 bases and J lost 8; bases outside the gene matches: 7. The CDR3 sequence is 14 residues long. Per germline, CDR1 SGHRS and CDR2 YFSETQ. The CDR3 is CASSYMGQREKLFF. The CDR3 DNA sequence: TGCGCCAGCAGCTATATGGGACAGCGCGAAAAACTGTTTTTT.